A selection of T cell receptor beta chains follows, all from one sample in a study of Graves' ophthalmopathy and Graves' hyperthyroidism. TCRdb re-called the multiplex PCR reads through MiXCR, storing one row per CDR3 protein. The table has hundreds of thousands of distinct CDR3 sequences, approximately 21% seen once. Sequenced input: peripheral blood. Receptors were obtained from a woman under 30 with stable Graves' hyperthyroidism. Some clones in this sample may be carry-over from other donors' samples. Each CDR3 is given with its conserved first and last residue. A D gene is named only where the DNA matches it firmly. Clone size is stated in some rows and not others, as once, few, many or a class when expanded.

many	TRBJ1-2	.	TRBV6-1	CASSGQQLANYGYTF	TGTGCCAGCAGCGGACAGCAGTTAGCTAACTATGGCTACACCTTC
few	TRBJ2-2	TRBD1	TRBV20-1	CSARPGQGSTGELFF	TGCAGTGCCAGACCGGGACAGGGGTCCACCGGGGAGCTGTTTTTT
many	TRBJ2-4	TRBD1	TRBV7-8	CASSLVGDRGDIKYF	TGTGCCAGCAGCTTAGTAGGGGACAGGGGTGACATTAAGTACTTC
.	TRBJ1-1	.	TRBV18	CASSPGGAGTEAFF	TGTGCCAGCTCACCAGGGGGGGCTGGCACTGAAGCTTTCTTT
many	TRBJ2-7	TRBD2	TRBV2	CASSELAGVDEQYF	TGTGCCAGCAGTGAATTAGCGGGGGTGGACGAGCAGTACTTC
many	TRBJ1-2	.	TRBV19	CASSRGRSLFNYGYTF	TGTGCCAGTAGCCGCGGAAGATCCCTGTTTAACTATGGCTACACCTTC
few	TRBJ1-1	.	TRBV5-5	CASSLASWMNTEAFF	TGTGCCAGCAGCTTGGCATCCTGGATGAACACTGAAGCTTTCTTT
few	TRBJ2-7	.	TRBV6-2/TRBV6-3	CASSELDGSYEQYF	TGTGCCAGCAGTGAGTTGGACGGTTCCTACGAGCAGTACTTC
.	TRBJ2-7	TRBD2	TRBV20-1	CSARDKSTSGRVGEQYF	TGCAGTGCTAGAGATAAGTCAACTAGCGGGAGGGTAGGGGAGCAGTACTTC
many	TRBJ2-2	.	TRBV12-3/TRBV12-4	CASTLLGTGELFF	TGTGCCAGCACCCTGTTGGGCACCGGGGAGCTGTTTTTT
many	TRBJ1-1	.	TRBV12-3/TRBV12-4	CASSSGTPEAFF	TGTGCCAGCAGTAGCGGGACACCCGAAGCTTTCTTT
many	TRBJ2-7	.	TRBV28	CASSFMEGGVGWYEQYF	TGTGCCAGCAGTTTCATGGAAGGGGGAGTGGGGTGGTACGAGCAGTACTTC
many	TRBJ1-2	.	TRBV28	CASSRPGNYGYTF	TGTGCCAGCAGTCGCCCCGGAAACTATGGCTACACCTTC
many	TRBJ2-6	.	TRBV7-3	CASSPTSVANVLTF	TGTGCCAGCAGCCCCACCTCGGTAGCCAACGTCCTGACTTTC
many	TRBJ1-3	.	TRBV12-3/TRBV12-4	CASRRGGGNTIYF	TGTGCCAGCAGGAGGGGAGGTGGAAACACCATATATTTT
.	TRBJ1-3	.	TRBV4-1	CASSQVYGAGNTIYF	TGCGCCAGCAGCCAAGTCTACGGGGCGGGAAACACCATATATTTT
.	TRBJ2-7	TRBD1	TRBV5-5	CASSRDRGGTYEQYF	TGTGCCAGCAGCCGGGACAGGGGAGGGACCTACGAGCAGTACTTC
many	TRBJ1-2	.	TRBV20-1	CSASTASYGYTF	TGCAGTGCTTCGACAGCTAGCTATGGCTACACCTTC
.	TRBJ1-5	.	TRBV7-2	CASSLTGTTNQPQHF	TGTGCCAGCAGCCTAACCGGGACCACAAATCAGCCCCAGCATTTT
.	TRBJ2-2	.	TRBV7-2	CASSYRDPYTGELFF	TGTGCCAGCAGCTACCGGGACCCTTACACCGGGGAGCTGTTTTTT
many	TRBJ1-2	.	TRBV19	CASSTLGRPYGYTF	TGTGCCAGTAGTACTCTGGGACGCCCCTATGGCTACACCTTC
many	TRBJ1-6	TRBD1	TRBV6-5	CASSYLTLGTGFNSPLHF	TGTGCCAGCAGTTACCTGACCCTTGGGACAGGTTTTAATTCACCCCTCCACTTT
many	TRBJ1-6	TRBD1	TRBV10-3	CAISELRQGVRSPLHF	TGTGCCATCAGTGAGTTAAGACAGGGGGTACGGTCACCCCTCCACTTT
many	TRBJ1-1	TRBD1	TRBV10-3	CAISGDRVNTEAFF	TGTGCCATCAGTGGGGACAGGGTGAACACTGAAGCTTTCTTT
many	TRBJ2-4	TRBD2	TRBV5-1	CASSPGLAANIQYF	TGCGCCAGCAGCCCGGGACTAGCCGCCAACATTCAGTACTTC
many	TRBJ2-2	.	TRBV20-1	CSARGLINTGELFF	TGCAGTGCTAGGGGCCTGATCAACACCGGGGAGCTGTTTTTT
few	TRBJ2-2	TRBD2	TRBV7-3	CASSLTPGGGAGELFF	TGTGCCAGCAGCTTAACTCCCGGCGGGGGGGCCGGGGAGCTGTTTTTT
many	TRBJ1-5	.	TRBV11-1	CASSLGSGLTRLNQPQHF	TGTGCCAGCAGCTTAGGTTCAGGTCTTACTCGGCTCAATCAGCCCCAGCATTTT
many	TRBJ1-1	.	TRBV29-1	CSGEQGWDTEAFF	TGCAGCGGAGAACAGGGTTGGGACACTGAAGCTTTCTTT
many	TRBJ1-3	.	TRBV27	CASRDSLGGNTIYF	TGTGCCAGCAGAGACAGTCTGGGAGGAAACACCATATATTTT
many	TRBJ1-1	.	TRBV6-1	CASSREVGTEAFF	TGTGCCAGCAGCAGGGAGGTGGGCACTGAAGCTTTCTTT
.	TRBJ2-7	.	TRBV6-5	CASSYGNGLYEQYF	TGTGCCAGCAGTTATGGGAACGGTCTCTACGAGCAGTACTTC